The 24 T cell receptor beta chains below come from one sample, sequenced in a study of cytomegalovirus exposure and HLA in healthy donors. The PCR contained 60 Vbeta and 13 Jbeta primers. Produced via immunoSEQ multiplex PCR; TCRdb's table is partial and in-frame only. This sample has 150,000 or so clones, with 85% found just once. Sequencing used PBMCs. The source of these receptors is a young man in good health and CMV-seropositive.

The rearrangement joins TRBV7-9 to TRBJ2-7, with D uncertain. The V end was cut by 1 base, the J end by 1 base, with 11 bases between. From germline, CDR1 is SEHNR and CDR2 FQNEAQ (reference sequence). This CDR3 spans 15 amino acids. The CDR3 spells CASSLGHSFSYEQYF. CDR3 nucleotides: TGTGCCAGCAGCTTAGGGCACAGCTTTTCCTACGAGCAGTACTTC.

The chain carries TRBV23-1 and TRBJ2-2; 7 nucleotides match TRBD1. TRBV23-1 is labeled an ORF, and its function is uncertain. The CDR3 has 16 residues. The ends lost 0 bases at V and 5 bases at J; junction bases unmatched: 6. The CDR3 region has the DNA TGCGCCAGCAGTCAATCAGGGGGCACAGGGACCGGGGAGCTGTTTTTT. Translated: CASSQSGGTGTGELFF.

DNA of the CDR3: TGTGCCAGCAGTCCCTCCCGGACAGGGGCGGGTGAGCAGTTCTTC. This sequence encodes CASSPSRTGAGEQFF. The rearrangement links TRBV21-1 to TRBJ2-1; TRBD1 is the table's D call and was not checked against the DNA. TRBV21-1 is marked as a pseudogene. CDR3 length: 15 amino acids.

The chain uses TRBV5-1 and TRBJ2-5, with 7 bases that match TRBD1. The CDR3 has 15 residues. Germline V gene sequence: CDR1 SGHRS, CDR2 YFSETQ. J was trimmed by 5 bases and V by 4 bases; bases with no gene match: 11. Here the CDR3 DNA reads TGCGCCAGCAGCCCAAGACAGGGCTCCTGGGAGACCCAGTACTTC. Translated: CASSPRQGSWETQYF.

This clone was observed a handful of times. The chain combines TRBV7-6 with TRBJ1-1; tentative D call: TRBD1 (5 bases). Trimming removed 2 bases at V and 5 bases at J, with 12 bases between. The CDR3 loop spans 14 amino acids. Germline lookup yields CDR1 SGHVS and CDR2 FNYEAQ. CDR3 nucleotide sequence: TGTGCCAGCAGCTTACGGGGGGGGGATACTGAAGCTTTCTTT. It codes for CASSLRGGDTEAFF.

The chain carries TRBV14 and TRBJ1-2; D remains ambiguous. The CDR3 is made up of 16 amino acids. The V end lost 0 bases, the J end lost 4 bases, and 15 bases lay between the germline ends. Germline loops: CDR1 SGHDN, CDR2 FVKESK. CDR3 amino acids: CASSQDLGSGPYGYTF. The CDR3 DNA reads TGTGCCAGCAGCCAAGATTTGGGTTCAGGCCCCTATGGCTACACCTTC.

This chain links TRBV5-6 with TRBJ2-7, with TRBD1 matching over 9 bases. The CDR3 is 16 residues long. The V and J ends lost 3 bases and 2 bases, in that order; junction bases with no gene match: 9. Germline lookup yields CDR1 SGHDT and CDR2 YYEEEE. The CDR3 loop reads CASSSTGTGLPYEQYF. The DNA of the CDR3 is TGTGCCAGCAGCTCCACCGGGACAGGGTTGCCCTACGAGCAGTACTTC.

This clone was seen a single time. In nucleotides, the CDR3 is TGTGCCAGCAGCGTAGACGGGACTCAGACGCAGTATTTT. It specifies CASSVDGTQTQYF. V usage is TRBV9 and J usage is TRBJ2-3; D perhaps matches TRBD2 (6 bases). Trimming stripped 0 bases from V and 9 bases from J, with 11 bases between. There are 13 residues in the CDR3. The germline V gene has CDR1 SGDLS and CDR2 YYNGEE.

The chain couples TRBV6-5 to TRBJ2-5, with 7 bases identical to TRBD2. CDR1 and CDR2 (germline): MNHEY, SVGAGI. J lost 2 bases, V lost 0 bases, and 6 bases had no gene match. This CDR3 contains 16 residues. CDR3 DNA: TGTGCCAGCAGTTACTCGTGGCGGGGGAAACAAGAGACCCAGTACTTC. Translation gives CASSYSWRGKQETQYF.

A few counts support this clone. The chain recombines TRBV15 with TRBJ1-3, with a weak D call TRBD1 (5 bases). The CDR3 covers 13 residues. CDR1 is LNHNV and CDR2 is YYDKDF in the germline V gene (reference sequence). V was trimmed by 5 bases and J by 2 bases, leaving 7 bases between them. The CDR3 bases are TGTGCCACCAGCGCGGGGGCTGGAAACACCATATATTTT. Protein product: CATSAGAGNTIYF.

The V and J genes are TRBV6-1 and TRBJ2-1; D might be TRBD2 (6 bases). Trimming took 6 bases from V and 8 from J, leaving 14 bases between them. Germline values: CDR1 MNHNS, CDR2 SASEGT. The CDR3 length is 13 residues. CDR3 loop: CASSSGTFDEQFF. CDR3 in DNA: TGTGCCAGCAGCTCCGGGACTTTCGATGAGCAGTTCTTC.

J is TRBJ2-3 and V is TRBV7-9; tentative D call: TRBD2 (6 bases). V gave up 3 bases and J gave up 2 bases, with 12 bases separating them. CDR1 is SEHNR, CDR2 FQNEAQ, per germline (reference sequence). This CDR3 spans 15 amino acids. Here the CDR3 reads CASSFKGTHTDTQYF. The CDR3 DNA reads as TGTGCCAGCAGCTTTAAAGGGACTCACACAGATACGCAGTATTTT.

The genes are TRBV13 and TRBJ2-7; TRBD1 matches at 7 bases. Germline V CDR1 and CDR2: PRHDT, FYEKMQ (reference sequence). The CDR3 loop spans 13 amino acids. The V and J ends lost 3 bases and 5 bases, in that order; junction bases with no gene match: 4. The CDR3 loop is CASSFGQEDEQYF. For the CDR3, the DNA is TGTGCCAGCAGCTTCGGACAGGAGGACGAGCAGTACTTC. Together with reference TRBV13 and TRBJ2-7, the CDR3 gives the full variable domain: AAGVIQSPRHLIKEKRETATLKCYPIPRHDTVYWYQQGPGQDPQFLISFYEKMQSDKGSIPDRFSAQQFSDYHSELNMSSLELGDSALYFCASSFGQEDEQYFGPGTRLTVT.

J is TRBJ1-6 and V is TRBV7-2, with 10 bases identical to TRBD1. The CDR3 extends over 15 amino acids. Trimming removed 5 bases from V and 6 bases from J; junction bases left unmatched: 4. From germline, CDR1 is SGHTA and CDR2 FQGNSA. Here the CDR3 reads CASSQGQGSNSPLHF. Written as DNA, the CDR3 is TGTGCCAGCAGCCAGGGACAGGGGAGTAATTCACCCCTCCACTTT.

This clone was detected a few times. The genes are TRBV4-1 and TRBJ2-7; 12 positions match TRBD1. V dropped 4 bases and J dropped 4; count of bases not matched to a gene: 2. The CDR3 covers 14 residues. Looked up from germline, CDR1 is MGHRA and CDR2 is YSYEKL. The CDR3 sequence is CASSPGQGAYEQYF. CDR3 DNA: TGCGCCAGCAGCCCGGGACAGGGGGCGTACGAGCAGTACTTC.

In its sample, this clone was seen a few times. V and J are TRBV6-1 and TRBJ2-3, with TRBD2 identical over 7 bases. Germline-derived CDR1 and CDR2 are MNHNS and SASEGT. The V gene end was trimmed by 2 bases and the J gene end by 3 bases; junction bases not matched to a gene: 5. This CDR3 comprises 15 residues. The chain's CDR3 is CASSEREGKTDTQYF. The CDR3 DNA reads TGTGCCAGCAGTGAAAGGGAGGGGAAGACAGATACGCAGTATTTT.

V usage is TRBV19 and J usage is TRBJ1-2; no reliable D call. This CDR3 has 12 residues. Germline V gene lookup returns CDR1 LNHDA and CDR2 SQIVND (reference sequence). CDR3 region: CLRLRSNYGYTF. The CDR3 DNA reads as TGTTTACGGCTACGGAGTAACTATGGCTACACCTTC.

The genes are TRBV9 and TRBJ2-5; 15 positions agree with TRBD2. With 0 bases clipped from V and 4 bases from J, the junction kept 4 bases outside the gene matches. The CDR3 runs to 17 residues. CDR1 is SGDLS and CDR2 is YYNGEE in the germline V gene. The CDR3 nucleotides are TGTGCCAGCAGCGTAGGGACTAGCGGGGGGGCTGGAGAGACCCAGTACTTC. As protein: CASSVGTSGGAGETQYF.

This clone was found a few times. J is TRBJ1-2 and V is TRBV13; 10 bases line up with TRBD1. V was pared by 3 bases and J by 6 bases, with 4 bases of the junction left unmatched. The length of the CDR3 is 14 residues. Germline values: CDR1 PRHDT, CDR2 FYEKMQ (reference sequence). The CDR3 DNA follows: TGTGCCAGCAGCTTTTGGACAGGGGGACATGGCTACACCTTC. Translated, it gives CASSFWTGGHGYTF.

The rearrangement uses TRBV18 and TRBJ2-3; 8 bases map to TRBD2. Germline V gene data show CDR1 as KGHSH and CDR2 as LQKENI. V was clipped by 5 bases and J by 2 bases; unmatched bases: 6. The CDR3 contains 15 residues. CDR3 loop: CASSSAGLDTDTQYF. The CDR3 bases are TGTGCCAGCTCATCGGCGGGACTAGACACAGATACGCAGTATTTT. The entire variable domain, with the rest obtained from reference TRBV18 and TRBJ2-3, is as follows: NAGVMQNPRHLVRRRGQEARLRCSPMKGHSHVYWYRQLPEEGLKFMVYLQKENIIDESGMPKERFSAEFPKEGPSILRIQQVVRGDSAAYFCASSSAGLDTDTQYFGPGTRLTVL.

The chain carries TRBV5-6 and TRBJ2-3; D perhaps matches TRBD1 (5 bases). The germline V gene has CDR1 SGHDT and CDR2 YYEEEE. This CDR3 is built from 15 residues. V gave up 0 bases and J gave up 2 bases, with 10 bases separating them. DNA for the CDR3: TGTGCCAGCAGCTTGGGAGGTGGGGCCACAGATACGCAGTATTTT. It encodes CASSLGGGATDTQYF.

The rearrangement links TRBV5-6 to TRBJ1-4; 9 bases agree with TRBD1. The CDR3 is 15 residues long. Per the germline V gene, CDR1 is SGHDT and CDR2 is YYEEEE. The V and J ends lost 3 bases and 5 bases, in that order; junction bases with no gene match: 5. The CDR3 is CASSSGDRENEKLFF. Here the CDR3 DNA reads TGTGCCAGCAGCTCCGGGGACAGGGAAAATGAAAAACTGTTTTTT. Filled out from reference TRBV5-6 and TRBJ1-4, the complete variable domain reads DAGVTQSPTHLIKTRGQQVTLRCSPKSGHDTVSWYQQALGQGPQFIFQYYEEEERQRGNFPDRFSGHQFPNYSSELNVNALLLGDSALYLCASSSGDRENEKLFFGSGTQLSVL.

The chain uses TRBV2 and TRBJ2-7, with D tentatively TRBD1 (5 bases). The germline V gene encodes CDR1 SNHLY and CDR2 FYNNEI. This CDR3 comprises 12 residues. V was clipped by 7 bases and J by 2 bases, with 9 bases between them. The CDR3 DNA follows: TGTGCCAGCACAGGGCCAACCTACGAGCAGTACTTC. Translation: CASTGPTYEQYF.

This CDR3 is CASSEAWRGSYNEQFF. For the CDR3, the DNA is TGTGCCAGCAGTGAAGCGTGGAGGGGATCATACAATGAGCAGTTCTTC. The rearrangement uses TRBV2 and TRBJ2-1; D may be TRBD2 (6 bases). Trimming removed 0 bases at V and 4 bases at J, with 13 bases between. Germline CDR1 SNHLY, CDR2 FYNNEI. The CDR3 sequence is 16 residues long. The entire variable domain, with the rest obtained from reference TRBV2 and TRBJ2-1, is as follows: EPEVTQTPSHQVTQMGQEVILRCVPISNHLYFYWYRQILGQKVEFLVSFYNNEISEKSEIFDDQFSVERPDGSNFTLKIRSTKLEDSAMYFCASSEAWRGSYNEQFFGPGTRLTVL.